The 5 T cell receptor beta chains below were found in one sample sequenced in a study of blood T cell repertoires in COVID-19. Clones were sequenced by immunoSEQ multiplex PCR, and TCRdb holds only the in-frame ones, with some missing. The data contain some 240,000 clones, more than 75% of them singletons. Sequenced: PBMCs or T cells enriched from blood (not recorded which). The receptors derive from a woman aged 40 to 50 with acute COVID-19.

In its sample, this clone was seen once. The rearrangement joins TRBV30 to TRBJ2-1, with D perhaps TRBD2 (6 bases). CDR1 GTSNPN and CDR2 SVGIG come from the germline V gene (reference sequence). Trimming removed 3 bases from V and 8 bases from J, with 11 bases in between. The CDR3 runs 12 residues. CDR3 protein: CAWSGLSDEQFF. The CDR3 nucleotides are TGTGCCTGGAGCGGACTATCGGATGAGCAGTTCTTC.

The chain recombines TRBV5-1 with TRBJ2-2; D is possibly TRBD2 (5 bases). CDR1 is SGHRS, CDR2 YFSETQ, per germline. The length of the CDR3 is 18 residues. Trimming took off 4 bases at V and 1 base at J, with 20 bases between the two ends. The CDR3 DNA is TGCGCCAGCAGCCCGGCCGCTGGTTCCAGCGGGAACACCGGGGAGCTGTTTTTT. It encodes CASSPAAGSSGNTGELFF. Drawing the rest from reference TRBV5-1 and TRBJ2-2, the complete variable domain is KAGVTQTPRYLIKTRGQQVTLSCSPISGHRSVSWYQQTPGQGLQFLFEYFSETQRNKGNFPGRFSGRQFSNSRSEMNVSTLELGDSALYLCASSPAAGSSGNTGELFFGEGSRLTVL.

The V gene is TRBV9, the J gene TRBJ2-2; 7 positions agree with TRBD1. The ends lost 8 bases at V and 4 bases at J; junction bases unmatched: 5. Germline loops: CDR1 SGDLS, CDR2 YYNGEE. This CDR3 is built from 13 residues. CDR3: CASRGLSTGELFF. The CDR3 bases are TGTGCCAGTAGGGGGCTAAGCACCGGGGAGCTGTTTTTT.

The V call is TRBV11-2, the J call TRBJ2-1, with TRBD2 as a possible D gene (5 bases). The V end lost 5 bases, the J end lost 4 bases, and 18 bases lay between the germline ends. The germline gives CDR1 SGHAT, CDR2 FQNNGV. The CDR3 has 16 amino acids. Here the CDR3 DNA reads TGTGCCAGCAGCCCCGCCAGCGGAGTTGGTTACAATGAGCAGTTCTTC. This gives the protein CASSPASGVGYNEQFF.

This clone was counted once. The chain carries TRBV11-2 and TRBJ1-2; 9 bases are a match to TRBD1. CDR3 size: 14 residues. Germline values: CDR1 SGHAT, CDR2 FQNNGV. The J segment lost 7 bases and the V segment lost 6 bases, leaving 9 bases of the junction unmatched. CDR3 bases: TGTGCCAGCAGTTTAACGGACAGGGGTGGTGGCTACACCTTC. Its protein is CASSLTDRGGGYTF.